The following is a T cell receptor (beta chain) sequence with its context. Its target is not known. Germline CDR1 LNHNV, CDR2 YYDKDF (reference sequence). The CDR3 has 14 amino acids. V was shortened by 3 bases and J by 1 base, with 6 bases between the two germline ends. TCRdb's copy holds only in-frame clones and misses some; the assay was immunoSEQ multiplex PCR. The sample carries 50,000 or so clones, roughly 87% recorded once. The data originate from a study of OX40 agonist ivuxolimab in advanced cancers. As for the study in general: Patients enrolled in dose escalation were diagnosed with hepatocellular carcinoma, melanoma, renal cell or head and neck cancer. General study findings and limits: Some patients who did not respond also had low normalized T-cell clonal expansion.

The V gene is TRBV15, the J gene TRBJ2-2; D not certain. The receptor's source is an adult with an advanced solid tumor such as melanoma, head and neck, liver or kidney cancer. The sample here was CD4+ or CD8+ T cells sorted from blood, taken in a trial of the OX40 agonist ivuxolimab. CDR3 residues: CATSRTVNTGELFF. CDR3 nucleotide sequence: TGTGCCACCAGCAGGACTGTGAACACCGGGGAGCTGTTTTTT.